Each of the 4 T cell receptor beta chains below was sequenced from the same sample in a study of identical twins. TCRdb re-derived calls from the 5' RACE reads in MiXCR, one entry per CDR3 protein. The repertoire holds approximately 530,000 distinct CDR3 sequences, with more than 20% as singletons. The sample was also reused in another study, on yellow fever vaccine responses in identical twins.

The sequencing input was CD4+ T cells sorted from blood. Receptors originate from a young woman in good health.

This clonotype was found once. The chain is built from TRBV27 and TRBJ2-7; D could derive from TRBD1 or TRBD2 (5 bases each). The CDR3 spans 13 residues. V lost 6 bases to trimming and J lost 5 bases, with 14 bases between them. Germline V gene lookup returns CDR1 MNHEY and CDR2 SMNVEV (reference sequence). CDR3 coding DNA: TGTGCCAGCAGACCGGGACGGCATAACGAGCAGTACTTC. Protein sequence: CASRPGRHNEQYF.

V usage is TRBV12-3 or TRBV12-4 and J usage is TRBJ2-1, with D uncertain. Trimming left V 6 bases short and J 3 bases short, with 12 bases between. The CDR3 sequence is 14 residues long. Written as DNA, the CDR3 is TGTGCCAGCAGCTCTTACTCGGGCTACAATGAGCAGTTCTTC. The encoded protein is CASSSYSGYNEQFF.

This chain uses TRBV12-3 or TRBV12-4 with TRBJ1-1, with 8 bases identical to TRBD1. The CDR3 contains 15 residues. Trimming cost V 2 bases and J 2 bases; bases outside gene matches: 4. CDR3 amino acids: CASSLIQGGNTEAFF. Here the CDR3 DNA reads TGTGCCAGCAGTTTAATACAGGGGGGAAACACTGAAGCTTTCTTT.

This clonotype was seen a handful of times. The chain couples TRBV4-2 to TRBJ2-2; D might be TRBD1 (5 bases). Germline values: CDR1 LGHNA, CDR2 YNFKEQ. The CDR3 is 16 residues long. V lost 0 bases, J lost 1 base, and 9 bases lay in between. The CDR3 DNA is TGTGCCAGCAGCCAAGATTTAGGACAGAACACCGGGGAGCTGTTTTTT. As protein: CASSQDLGQNTGELFF.